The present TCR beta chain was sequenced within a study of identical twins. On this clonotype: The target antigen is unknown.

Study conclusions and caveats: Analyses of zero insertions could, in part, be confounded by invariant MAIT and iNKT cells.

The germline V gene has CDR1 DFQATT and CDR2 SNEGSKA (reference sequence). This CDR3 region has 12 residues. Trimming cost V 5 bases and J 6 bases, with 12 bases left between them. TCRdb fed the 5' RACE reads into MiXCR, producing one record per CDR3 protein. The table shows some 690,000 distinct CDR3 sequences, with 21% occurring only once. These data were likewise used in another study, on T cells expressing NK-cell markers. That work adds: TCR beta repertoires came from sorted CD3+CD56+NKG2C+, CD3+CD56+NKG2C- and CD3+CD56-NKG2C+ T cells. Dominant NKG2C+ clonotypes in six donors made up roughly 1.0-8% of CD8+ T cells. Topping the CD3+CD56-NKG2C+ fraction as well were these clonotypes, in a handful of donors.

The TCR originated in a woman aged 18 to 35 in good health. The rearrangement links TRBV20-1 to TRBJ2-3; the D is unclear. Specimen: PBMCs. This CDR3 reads CSASYSGDTQYF. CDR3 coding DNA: TGCAGTGCTTCCTACTCTGGGGATACGCAGTATTTT.